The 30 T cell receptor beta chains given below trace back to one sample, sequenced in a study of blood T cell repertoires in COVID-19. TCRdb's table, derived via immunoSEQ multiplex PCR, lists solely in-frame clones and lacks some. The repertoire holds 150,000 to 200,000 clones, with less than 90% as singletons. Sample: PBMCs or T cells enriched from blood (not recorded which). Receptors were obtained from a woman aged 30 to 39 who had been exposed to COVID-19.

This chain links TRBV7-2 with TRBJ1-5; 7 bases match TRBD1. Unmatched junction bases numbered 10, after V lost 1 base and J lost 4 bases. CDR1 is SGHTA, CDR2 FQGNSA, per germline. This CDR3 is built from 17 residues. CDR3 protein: CASSLGVGGFGNQPQHF. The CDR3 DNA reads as TGTGCCAGCAGCTTAGGTGTAGGGGGCTTTGGGAATCAGCCCCAGCATTTT. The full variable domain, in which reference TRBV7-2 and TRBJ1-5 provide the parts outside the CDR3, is GAGVSQSPSNKVTEKGKDVELRCDPISGHTALYWYRQSLGQGLEFLIYFQGNSAPDKSGLPSDRFSAERTGGSVSTLTIQRTQQEDSAVYLCASSLGVGGFGNQPQHFGDGTRLSIL.

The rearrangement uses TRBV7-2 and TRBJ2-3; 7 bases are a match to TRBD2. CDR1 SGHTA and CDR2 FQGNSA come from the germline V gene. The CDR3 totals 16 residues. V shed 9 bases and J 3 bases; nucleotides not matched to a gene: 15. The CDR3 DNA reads TGTGCCAGAACGACCCCACGGGGGAGGGCGACAGATACGCAGTATTTT. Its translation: CARTTPRGRATDTQYF.

The DNA for the CDR3 is TGTGCCAGCAGCTTGGCCCGGAGCGGGGGGGCCTACGAGCAGTACTTC. Its protein is CASSLARSGGAYEQYF. This sequence joins TRBV5-4 and TRBJ2-7, with 10 bases lining up with TRBD2. With V trimmed by 0 bases and J by 2 bases, 5 bases remained unmatched. The CDR3 totals 16 residues. Per the germline V gene, CDR1 is SGHNT and CDR2 is YYREEE (reference sequence).

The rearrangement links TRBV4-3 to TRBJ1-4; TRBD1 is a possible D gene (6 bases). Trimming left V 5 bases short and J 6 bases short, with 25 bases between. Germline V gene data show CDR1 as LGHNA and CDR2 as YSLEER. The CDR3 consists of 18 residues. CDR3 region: CASSSGTLFSGDYEKLFF. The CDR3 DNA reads TGCGCCAGCAGCTCCGGGACACTCTTCTCTGGAGACTATGAAAAACTGTTTTTT.

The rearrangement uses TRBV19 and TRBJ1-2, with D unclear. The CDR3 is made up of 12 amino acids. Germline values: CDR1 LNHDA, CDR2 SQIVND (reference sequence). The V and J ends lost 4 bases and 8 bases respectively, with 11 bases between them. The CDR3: CASSTRSSGYTF. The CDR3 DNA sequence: TGTGCCAGTAGTACCCGGAGTTCGGGCTACACCTTC.

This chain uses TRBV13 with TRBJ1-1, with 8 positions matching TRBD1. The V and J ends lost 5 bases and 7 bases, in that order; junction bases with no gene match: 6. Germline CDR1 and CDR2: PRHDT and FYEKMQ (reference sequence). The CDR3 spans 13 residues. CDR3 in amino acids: CASSQGRGREAFF. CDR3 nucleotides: TGTGCCAGCAGCCAGGGCAGGGGGCGTGAAGCTTTCTTT.

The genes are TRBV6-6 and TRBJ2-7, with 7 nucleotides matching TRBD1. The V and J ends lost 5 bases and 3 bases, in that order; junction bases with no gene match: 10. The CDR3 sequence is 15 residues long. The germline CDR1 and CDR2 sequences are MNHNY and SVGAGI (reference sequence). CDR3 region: CASSPRNRGDYEQYF. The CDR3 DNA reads TGTGCCAGCAGTCCCAGGAACAGGGGCGACTACGAGCAGTACTTC.

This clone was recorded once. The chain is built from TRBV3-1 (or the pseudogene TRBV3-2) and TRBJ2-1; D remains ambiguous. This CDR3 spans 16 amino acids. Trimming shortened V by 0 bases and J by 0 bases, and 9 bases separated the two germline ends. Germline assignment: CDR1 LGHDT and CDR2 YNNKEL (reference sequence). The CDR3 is CASSQDQASSYNEQFF. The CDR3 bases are TGTGCCAGCAGCCAAGATCAGGCCAGCTCCTACAATGAGCAGTTCTTC.

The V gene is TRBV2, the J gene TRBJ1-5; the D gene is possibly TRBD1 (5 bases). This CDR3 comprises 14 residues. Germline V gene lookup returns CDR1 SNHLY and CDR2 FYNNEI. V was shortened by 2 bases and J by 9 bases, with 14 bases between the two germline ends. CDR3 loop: CASSESSRVRPQHF. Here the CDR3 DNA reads TGTGCCAGCAGTGAAAGTAGCAGGGTGCGGCCCCAGCATTTT.

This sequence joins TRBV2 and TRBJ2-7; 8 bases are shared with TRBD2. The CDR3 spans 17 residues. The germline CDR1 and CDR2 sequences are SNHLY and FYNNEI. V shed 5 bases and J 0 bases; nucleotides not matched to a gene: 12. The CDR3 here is CASSRMGSGGLSYEQYF. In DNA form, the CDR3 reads TGTGCCAGCAGTCGGATGGGGAGCGGGGGCCTCTCCTACGAGCAGTACTTC.

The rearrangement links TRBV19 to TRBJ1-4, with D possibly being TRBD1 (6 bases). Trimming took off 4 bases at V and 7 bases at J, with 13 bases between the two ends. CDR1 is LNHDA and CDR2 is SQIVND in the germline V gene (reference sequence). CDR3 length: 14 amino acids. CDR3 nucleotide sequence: TGTGCCAGTAGTAAACAGGGTTCGGGTGAAAAACTGTTTTTT. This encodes CASSKQGSGEKLFF.

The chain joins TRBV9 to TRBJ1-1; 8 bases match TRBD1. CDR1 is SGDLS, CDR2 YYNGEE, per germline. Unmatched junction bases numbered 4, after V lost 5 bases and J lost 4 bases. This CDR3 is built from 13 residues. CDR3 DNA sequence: TGTGCCAGCAGTACAGGGGGGAGCACTGAAGCTTTCTTT. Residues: CASSTGGSTEAFF.

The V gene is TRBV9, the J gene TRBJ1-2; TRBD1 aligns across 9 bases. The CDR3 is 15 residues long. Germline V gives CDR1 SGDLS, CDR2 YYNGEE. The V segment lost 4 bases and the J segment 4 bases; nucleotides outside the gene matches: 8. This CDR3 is CASSLTGGSPYGYTF. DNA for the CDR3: TGTGCCAGCAGCTTAACAGGGGGCTCCCCCTATGGCTACACCTTC.

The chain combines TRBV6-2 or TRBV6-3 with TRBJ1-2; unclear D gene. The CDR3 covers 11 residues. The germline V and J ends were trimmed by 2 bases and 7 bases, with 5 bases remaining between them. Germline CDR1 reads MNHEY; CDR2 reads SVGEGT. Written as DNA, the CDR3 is TGTGCCAGCAGTTACGTGCGTGGCTACACCTTC. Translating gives CASSYVRGYTF.

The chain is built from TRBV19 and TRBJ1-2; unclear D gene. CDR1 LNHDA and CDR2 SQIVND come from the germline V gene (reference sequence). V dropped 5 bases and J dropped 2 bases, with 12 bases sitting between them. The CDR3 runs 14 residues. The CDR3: CASSRQVENYGYTF. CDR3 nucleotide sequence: TGTGCCAGTAGTCGGCAGGTCGAGAACTATGGCTACACCTTC. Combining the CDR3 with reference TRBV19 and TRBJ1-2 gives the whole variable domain DGGITQSPKYLFRKEGQNVTLSCEQNLNHDAMYWYRQDPGQGLRLIYYSQIVNDFQKGDIAEGYSVSREKKESFPLTVTSAQKNPTAFYLCASSRQVENYGYTFGSGTRLTVV.

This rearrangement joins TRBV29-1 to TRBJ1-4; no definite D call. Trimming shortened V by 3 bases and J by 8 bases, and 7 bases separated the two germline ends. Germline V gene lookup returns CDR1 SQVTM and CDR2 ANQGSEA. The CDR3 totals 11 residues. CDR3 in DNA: TGCAGCGTTGATAGCGGAGAAAAACTGTTTTTT. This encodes CSVDSGEKLFF.

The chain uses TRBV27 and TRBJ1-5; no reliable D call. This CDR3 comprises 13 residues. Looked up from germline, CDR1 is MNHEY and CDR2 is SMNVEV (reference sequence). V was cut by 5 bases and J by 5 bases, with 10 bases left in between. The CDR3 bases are TGTGCCAGCAGTATGAAGAGGGATCAGCCCCAGCATTTT. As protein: CASSMKRDQPQHF.

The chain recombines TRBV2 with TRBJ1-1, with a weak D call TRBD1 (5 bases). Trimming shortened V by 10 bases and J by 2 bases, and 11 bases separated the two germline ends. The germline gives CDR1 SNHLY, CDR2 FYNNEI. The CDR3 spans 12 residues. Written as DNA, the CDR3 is TGTGCCACTGTGACAGCAAACACTGAAGCTTTCTTT. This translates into CATVTANTEAFF.

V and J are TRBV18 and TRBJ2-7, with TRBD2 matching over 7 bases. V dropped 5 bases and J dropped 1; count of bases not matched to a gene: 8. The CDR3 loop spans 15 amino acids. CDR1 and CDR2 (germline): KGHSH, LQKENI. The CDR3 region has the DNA TGTGCCAGCTCAGCCCTAGCGGCTCTTTCCTACGAGCAGTACTTC. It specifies CASSALAALSYEQYF.

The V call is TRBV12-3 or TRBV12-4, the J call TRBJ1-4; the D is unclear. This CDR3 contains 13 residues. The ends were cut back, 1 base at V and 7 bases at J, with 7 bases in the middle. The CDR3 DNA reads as TGTGCCAGCAGTTTAGACTCTTTTGAAAAACTGTTTTTT. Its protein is CASSLDSFEKLFF.

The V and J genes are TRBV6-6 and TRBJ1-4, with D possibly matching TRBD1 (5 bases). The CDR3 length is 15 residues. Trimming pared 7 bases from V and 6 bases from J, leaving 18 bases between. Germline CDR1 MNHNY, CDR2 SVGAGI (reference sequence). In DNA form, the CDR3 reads TGTGCCAGCATTTCTCTGGGGGGGGTGGATGAAAAACTGTTTTTT. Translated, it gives CASISLGGVDEKLFF.

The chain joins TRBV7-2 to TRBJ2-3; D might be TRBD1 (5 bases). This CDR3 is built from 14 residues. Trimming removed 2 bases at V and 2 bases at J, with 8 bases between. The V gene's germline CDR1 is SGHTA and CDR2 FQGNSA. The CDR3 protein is CASSLTGPTDTQYF. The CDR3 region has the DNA TGTGCCAGCAGCTTAACAGGACCCACAGATACGCAGTATTTT.

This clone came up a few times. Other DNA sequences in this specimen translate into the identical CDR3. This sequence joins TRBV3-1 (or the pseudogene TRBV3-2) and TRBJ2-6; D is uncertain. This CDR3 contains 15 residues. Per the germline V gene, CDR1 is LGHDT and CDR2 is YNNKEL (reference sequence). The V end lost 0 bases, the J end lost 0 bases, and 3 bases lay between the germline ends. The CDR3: CASSQDSSGANVLTF. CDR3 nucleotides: TGTGCCAGCAGCCAAGATAGCTCTGGGGCCAACGTCCTGACTTTC.

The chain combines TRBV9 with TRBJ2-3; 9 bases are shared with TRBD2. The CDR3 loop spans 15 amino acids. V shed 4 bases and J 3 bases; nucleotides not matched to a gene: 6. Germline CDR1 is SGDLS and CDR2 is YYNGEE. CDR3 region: CASSQGRGGTDTQYF. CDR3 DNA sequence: TGTGCCAGCAGCCAAGGGCGGGGGGGAACAGATACGCAGTATTTT. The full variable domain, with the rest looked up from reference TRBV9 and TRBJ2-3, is DSGVTQTPKHLITATGQRVTLRCSPRSGDLSVYWYQQSLDQGLQFLIQYYNGEERAKGNILERFSAQQFPDLHSELNLSSLELGDSALYFCASSQGRGGTDTQYFGPGTRLTVL.

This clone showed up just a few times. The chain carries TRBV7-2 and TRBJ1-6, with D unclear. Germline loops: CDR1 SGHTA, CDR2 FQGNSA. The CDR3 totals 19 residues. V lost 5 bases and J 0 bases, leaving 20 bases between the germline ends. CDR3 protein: CASSLGYSTISSYNSPLHF. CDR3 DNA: TGTGCCAGCAGCCTAGGTTACTCGACAATTAGCTCCTATAATTCACCCCTCCACTTT.

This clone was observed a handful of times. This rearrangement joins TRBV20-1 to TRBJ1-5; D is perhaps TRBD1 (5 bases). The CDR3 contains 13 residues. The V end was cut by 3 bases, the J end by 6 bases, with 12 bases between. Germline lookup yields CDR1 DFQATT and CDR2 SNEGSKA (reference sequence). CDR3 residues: CSASPGGAQPQHF. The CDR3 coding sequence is TGCAGTGCTAGTCCGGGCGGGGCTCAGCCCCAGCATTTT.

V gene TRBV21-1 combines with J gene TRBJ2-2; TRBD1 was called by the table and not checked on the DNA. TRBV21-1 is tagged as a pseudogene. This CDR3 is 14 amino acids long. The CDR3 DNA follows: TGTGCCATCTCGGACAGAGCGAACACCGGGGAGCTGTTTTTT. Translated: CAISDRANTGELFF.

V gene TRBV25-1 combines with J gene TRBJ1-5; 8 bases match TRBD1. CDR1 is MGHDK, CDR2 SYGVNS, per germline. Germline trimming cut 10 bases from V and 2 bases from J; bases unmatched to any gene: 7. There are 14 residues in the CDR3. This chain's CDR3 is CATNRGEGNQPQHF. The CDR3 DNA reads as TGTGCCACTAACAGGGGGGAGGGCAATCAGCCCCAGCATTTT.

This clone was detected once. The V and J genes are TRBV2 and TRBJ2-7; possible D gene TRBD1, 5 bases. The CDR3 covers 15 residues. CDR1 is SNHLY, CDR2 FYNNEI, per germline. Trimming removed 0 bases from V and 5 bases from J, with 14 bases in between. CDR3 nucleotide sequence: TGTGCCAGCAGTGAAGCTGGGCAGGGATTACACGAGCAGTACTTC. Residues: CASSEAGQGLHEQYF.

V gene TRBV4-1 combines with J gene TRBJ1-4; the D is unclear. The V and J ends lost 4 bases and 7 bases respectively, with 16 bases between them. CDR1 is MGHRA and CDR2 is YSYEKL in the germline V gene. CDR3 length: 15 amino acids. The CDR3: CASSPSVQSGEKLFF. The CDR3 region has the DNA TGCGCCAGCAGCCCAAGCGTACAAAGCGGTGAAAAACTGTTTTTT.